Below, 18 T cell receptor beta chains from the same sample are listed, as sequenced in a study of patients and donors after allogeneic stem cell transplantation. MiXCR, run by TCRdb on the RT-PCR reads, gives a single entry per CDR3 protein. The data hold 10,000 to 15,000 distinct CDR3 sequences, with 20% to 25% observed a single time. What was sequenced was blood, either unsorted or a sorted T cell fraction (not recorded which). These receptors originate from a human donor who was either an allogeneic HSCT recipient or a stem cell or donor lymphocyte infusion donor (not recorded which). It is not recorded whose cells these are; they may come from a transplant donor.

This chain connects TRBV28 to TRBJ2-1; D perhaps matches TRBD2 (6 bases). Germline V gene sequence: CDR1 MDHEN, CDR2 SYDVKM. The CDR3 is 13 amino acids. The V and J ends lost 8 bases and 9 bases respectively, with 17 bases between them. The CDR3 loop reads CASGPPGVSEQFF. DNA for the CDR3: TGTGCCAGCGGCCCGCCGGGGGTTAGTGAGCAGTTCTTC.

The chain is built from TRBV19 and TRBJ2-1; D may be TRBD1 or TRBD2 (6 bases each). V was cut by 0 bases and J by 13 bases, with 13 bases left in between. The CDR3 is made up of 13 amino acids. CDR1 and CDR2 from the germline V gene are LNHDA and SQIVND (reference sequence). CDR3 sequence reads: CASSIDPGGTQFF. The CDR3 DNA sequence: TGTGCCAGTAGTATAGATCCTGGGGGGACACAGTTCTTC.

This clonotype was recorded at least ten times. The chain recombines TRBV4-3 with TRBJ2-1; D might be TRBD1 (6 bases). Germline-derived CDR1 and CDR2 are LGHNA and YSLEER. Trimming took off 3 bases at V and 7 bases at J, with 13 bases between the two ends. The CDR3 totals 14 residues. CDR3 bases: TGCGCCAGCAGCCAGGGGCGAAGGGGGAATGAGCAGTTCTTC. It specifies CASSQGRRGNEQFF.

The table lists this clonotype with a few counts. V gene TRBV28 combines with J gene TRBJ1-4; D unclear. The germline V gene encodes CDR1 MDHEN and CDR2 SYDVKM. There are 12 residues in the CDR3. Trimming removed 3 bases at V and 5 bases at J, with 4 bases between. The CDR3 is CASSLRNEKLFF. As DNA, the CDR3 is TGTGCCAGCAGTTTGCGGAATGAAAAACTGTTTTTT.

This sequence joins TRBV6-2 or TRBV6-3 and TRBJ2-7; TRBD2 agrees at 12 bases. Germline assignment: CDR1 MNHEY and CDR2 SVGEGT. Trimming took 6 bases from V and 3 from J; bases not matched to a gene: 9. CDR3 length: 16 residues. DNA of the CDR3: TGTGCCAGCAGGCCTACTCCGGGACTAGCGGGCTACGAGCAGTACTTC. This codes for CASRPTPGLAGYEQYF.

The chain combines TRBV5-1 with TRBJ2-7; 8 bases align to TRBD2. Germline CDR1 is SGHRS and CDR2 is YFSETQ. The CDR3 runs to 15 residues. The junction had 4 bases not matched to a gene; V was cut back by 0 bases and J by 2 bases. The DNA of the CDR3 is TGCGCCAGCAGCTTGGTAGCGGGACTGACCTACGAGCAGTACTTC. Its translation: CASSLVAGLTYEQYF. The complete variable domain, with remaining parts taken from reference TRBV5-1 and TRBJ2-7, reads KAGVTQTPRYLIKTRGQQVTLSCSPISGHRSVSWYQQTPGQGLQFLFEYFSETQRNKGNFPGRFSGRQFSNSRSEMNVSTLELGDSALYLCASSLVAGLTYEQYFGPGTRLTVT.

V is TRBV28 and J is TRBJ2-5, with D possibly being TRBD1 (5 bases). Germline-derived CDR1 and CDR2 are MDHEN and SYDVKM. The CDR3 is made up of 16 amino acids. V was shortened by 3 bases and J by 5 bases, with 19 bases between the two germline ends. The CDR3 region has the DNA TGTGCCAGCAGTTTGGACGCCGCGATGGGGCACGAGACCCAGTACTTC. Translation gives CASSLDAAMGHETQYF. The full variable domain, rest sourced from reference TRBV28 and TRBJ2-5, is DVKVTQSSRYLVKRTGEKVFLECVQDMDHENMFWYRQDPGLGLRLIYFSYDVKMKEKGDIPEGYSVSREKKERFSLILESASTNQTSMYLCASSLDAAMGHETQYFGPGTRLLVL.

The chain combines TRBV21-1 with TRBJ1-1; TRBD1 reflects the table's D call only, with no check against the DNA. TRBV21-1 is designated a pseudogene. The CDR3 loop spans 15 amino acids. This chain's CDR3 is CASSIGDRGNTEAFF. Here the CDR3 DNA reads TGTGCCAGCAGCATAGGGGACAGGGGGAACACTGAAGCTTTCTTT.

This clonotype was seen a few times. The chain couples TRBV28 to TRBJ1-5, with D perhaps matching TRBD1 (5 bases). In germline, CDR1 is MDHEN, CDR2 SYDVKM. The CDR3 is made up of 16 amino acids. V lost 6 bases and J lost 0, with 15 bases in between. This CDR3 is CASSLGGVTSNQPQHF. DNA of the CDR3: TGTGCCAGCAGCCTGGGAGGGGTCACTAGCAATCAGCCCCAGCATTTT. The full variable domain, its missing parts supplied by reference TRBV28 and TRBJ1-5, is DVKVTQSSRYLVKRTGEKVFLECVQDMDHENMFWYRQDPGLGLRLIYFSYDVKMKEKGDIPEGYSVSREKKERFSLILESASTNQTSMYLCASSLGGVTSNQPQHFGDGTRLSIL.

The gene calls are TRBV7-3 and TRBJ2-4; TRBD2 matches at 10 bases. The length of the CDR3 is 16 residues. The V gene's germline CDR1 is SGHTA and CDR2 FQGTGA. Trimming removed 6 bases from V and 0 bases from J; junction bases left unmatched: 5. The CDR3 sequence: CASRQTSGLAKNIQYF. The CDR3 bases are TGTGCCAGCAGGCAGACTAGCGGGTTAGCCAAAAACATTCAGTACTTC.

This clonotype was detected ten times or more. This chain joins TRBV28 and TRBJ1-1; 12 nucleotides align to TRBD1. The CDR3 is made up of 15 amino acids. After removal of 8 bases from V and 8 bases from J, the junction contained 12 bases not matched to a gene. From germline, CDR1 is MDHEN and CDR2 SYDVKM. Here the CDR3 DNA reads TGTGCCAGCTCGGGACAGGGGGCTAAAGATAAAGAAGCTTTCTTT. Translating it yields CASSGQGAKDKEAFF.

CDR3 DNA sequence: TGTGCCAGCAGCCCGACAGGGCGAGGGACTGAAGCTTTCTTT. It encodes CASSPTGRGTEAFF. The gene calls are TRBV7-8 and TRBJ1-1; TRBD1 matches 7 bases. Germline V gene data show CDR1 as SGHVS and CDR2 as FQNEAQ. The CDR3 consists of 14 residues. The J segment lost 5 bases and the V segment lost 5 bases, leaving 8 bases of the junction unmatched.

The J gene is TRBJ2-5, the V gene TRBV6-5, with TRBD2 matching over 15 bases. This CDR3 is built from 16 residues. The germline CDR1 and CDR2 sequences are MNHEY and SVGAGI. Losses at the gene ends were 6 bases for V and 7 bases for J; bases not matched to a gene: 9. The CDR3 sequence is CASSPAGTSGRTTQYF. The CDR3 coding sequence is TGTGCCAGCAGCCCTGCCGGGACTAGCGGGAGGACGACCCAGTACTTC.

V usage is TRBV24-1 and J usage is TRBJ2-3; either TRBD1 or TRBD2 may supply D (5 bases each). Germline-derived CDR1 and CDR2 are KGHDR and SFDVKD. CDR3 length: 14 amino acids. Trimming removed 3 bases from V and 5 bases from J, with 11 bases in between. The CDR3 loop reads CATSDRGRGDTQYF. The CDR3 DNA reads TGTGCCACCAGTGATAGGGGCCGGGGAGATACGCAGTATTTT.

V and J are TRBV20-1 and TRBJ2-3, with 11 bases fitting TRBD2. V lost 1 base and J lost 5; bases outside the gene matches: 8. The CDR3 is 16 residues long. The germline V gene encodes CDR1 DFQATT and CDR2 SNEGSKA (reference sequence). The CDR3 DNA follows: TGCAGTGCTAGAGTTTTAGCGGGAGGGCCGGTAGATACGCAGTATTTT. Translated, it gives CSARVLAGGPVDTQYF.

The chain uses TRBV5-1 and TRBJ2-5, with 9 positions matching TRBD1. The V segment lost 4 bases and the J segment 3 bases; nucleotides outside the gene matches: 4. Germline V CDR1 and CDR2: SGHRS, YFSETQ. This CDR3 region has 14 residues. As DNA, the CDR3 is TGCGCCAGCAGCGGGCGGACAGGGGAAGAGACCCAGTACTTC. Encoded protein: CASSGRTGEETQYF.

In this sample, this clonotype turned up a few times. The chain employs TRBV27 and TRBJ1-2; D is undetermined. The CDR3 has 11 amino acids. V was cut by 6 bases and J by 5 bases, with 7 bases left in between. CDR1 and CDR2 from the germline V gene are MNHEY and SMNVEV (reference sequence). The CDR3, as DNA: TGTGCCAGCAGGGACCTTTATGGCTACACCTTC. Its protein is CASRDLYGYTF.

This clonotype was found many times. This chain connects TRBV7-2 to TRBJ1-2, with D perhaps TRBD1 (5 bases). CDR1 is SGHTA, CDR2 FQGNSA, per germline. The CDR3 sequence is 15 residues long. The V end lost 1 base, the J end lost 2 bases, and 11 bases lay between the germline ends. DNA of the CDR3: TGTGCCAGCAGCTTAGGGTCGGGACGGAACTATGGCTACACCTTC. Its translation: CASSLGSGRNYGYTF.